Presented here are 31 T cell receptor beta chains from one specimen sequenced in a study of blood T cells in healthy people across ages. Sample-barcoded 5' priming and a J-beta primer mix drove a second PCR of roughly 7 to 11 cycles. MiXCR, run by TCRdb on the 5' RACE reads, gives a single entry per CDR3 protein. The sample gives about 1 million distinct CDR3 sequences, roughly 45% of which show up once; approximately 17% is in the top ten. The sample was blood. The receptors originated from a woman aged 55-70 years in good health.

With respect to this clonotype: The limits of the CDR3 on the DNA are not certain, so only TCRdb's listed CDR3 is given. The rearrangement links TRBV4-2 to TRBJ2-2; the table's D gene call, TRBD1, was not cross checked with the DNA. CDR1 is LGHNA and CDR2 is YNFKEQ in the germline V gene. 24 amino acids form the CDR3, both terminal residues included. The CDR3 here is CASSQAGTGPDRQFFGPGTGELFF.

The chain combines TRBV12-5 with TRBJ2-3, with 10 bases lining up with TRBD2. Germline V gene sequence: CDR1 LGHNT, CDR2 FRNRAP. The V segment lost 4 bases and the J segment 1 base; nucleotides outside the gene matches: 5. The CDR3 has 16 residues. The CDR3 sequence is CASGSRTSGRTDTQYF. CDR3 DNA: TGTGCTAGTGGTTCACGGACTAGCGGACGCACAGATACGCAGTATTTT.

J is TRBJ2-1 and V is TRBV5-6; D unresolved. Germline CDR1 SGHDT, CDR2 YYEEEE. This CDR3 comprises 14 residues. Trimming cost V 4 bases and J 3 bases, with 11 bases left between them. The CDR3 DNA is TGTGCCAGCAGCGTGCCACTAAACTACAATGAGCAGTTCTTC. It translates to CASSVPLNYNEQFF.

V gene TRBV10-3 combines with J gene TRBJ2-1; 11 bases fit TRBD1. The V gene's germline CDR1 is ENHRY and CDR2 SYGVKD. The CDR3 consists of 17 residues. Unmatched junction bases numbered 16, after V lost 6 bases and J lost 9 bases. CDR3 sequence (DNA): TGTGCCATCAGCGGCCCACTACGGACAGGGGGCATCGGTGAGCAGTTCTTC. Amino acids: CAISGPLRTGGIGEQFF.

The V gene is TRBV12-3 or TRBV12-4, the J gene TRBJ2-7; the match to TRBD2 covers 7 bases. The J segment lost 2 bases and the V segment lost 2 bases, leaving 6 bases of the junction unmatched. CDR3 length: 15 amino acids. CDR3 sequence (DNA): TGTGCCAGCAGTTTAAGGGAGGGAGGCCCCTACGAGCAGTACTTC. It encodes CASSLREGGPYEQYF.

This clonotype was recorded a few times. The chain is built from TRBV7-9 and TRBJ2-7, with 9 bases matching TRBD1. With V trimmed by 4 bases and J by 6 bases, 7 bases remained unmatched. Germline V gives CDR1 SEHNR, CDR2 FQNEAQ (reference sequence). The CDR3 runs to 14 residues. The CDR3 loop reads CASSSGTGLGEQYF. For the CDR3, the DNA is TGTGCCAGCAGCTCCGGGACAGGGTTGGGCGAGCAGTACTTC.

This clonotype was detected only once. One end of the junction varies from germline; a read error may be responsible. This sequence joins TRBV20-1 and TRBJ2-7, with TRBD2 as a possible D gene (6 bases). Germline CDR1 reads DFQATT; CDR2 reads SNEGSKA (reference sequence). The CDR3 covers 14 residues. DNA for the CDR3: TGCGGTGCCTCGGGGGACGTGGGGGCCTACGAGCAGTACTTC. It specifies CGASGDVGAYEQYF.

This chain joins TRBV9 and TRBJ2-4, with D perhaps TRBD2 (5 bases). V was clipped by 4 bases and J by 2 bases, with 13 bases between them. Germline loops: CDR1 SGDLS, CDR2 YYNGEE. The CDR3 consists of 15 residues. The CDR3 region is CASSPLWESKNIQYF. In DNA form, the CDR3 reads TGTGCCAGCAGCCCCCTTTGGGAGTCCAAAAACATTCAGTACTTC.

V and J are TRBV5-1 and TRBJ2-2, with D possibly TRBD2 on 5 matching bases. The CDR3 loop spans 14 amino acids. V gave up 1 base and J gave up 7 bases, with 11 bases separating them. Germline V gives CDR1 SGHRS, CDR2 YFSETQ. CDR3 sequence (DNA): TGCGCCAGCAGCTTGACTCGGGAAGGCGGGGAGCTGTTTTTT. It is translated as CASSLTREGGELFF.

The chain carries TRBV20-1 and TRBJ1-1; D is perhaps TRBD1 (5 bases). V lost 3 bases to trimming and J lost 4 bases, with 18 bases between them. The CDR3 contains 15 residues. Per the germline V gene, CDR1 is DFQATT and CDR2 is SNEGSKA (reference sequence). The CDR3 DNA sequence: TGCAGTGCTAGTAGTGCGGCCAGGGTCGGCACTGAAGCTTTCTTT. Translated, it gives CSASSAARVGTEAFF.

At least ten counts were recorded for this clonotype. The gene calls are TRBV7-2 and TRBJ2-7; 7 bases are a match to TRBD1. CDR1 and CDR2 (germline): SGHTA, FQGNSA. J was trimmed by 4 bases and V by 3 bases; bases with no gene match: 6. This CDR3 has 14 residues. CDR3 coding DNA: TGTGCCAGCAGCTTTGACAGGGCTAATTACGAGCAGTACTTC. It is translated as CASSFDRANYEQYF.

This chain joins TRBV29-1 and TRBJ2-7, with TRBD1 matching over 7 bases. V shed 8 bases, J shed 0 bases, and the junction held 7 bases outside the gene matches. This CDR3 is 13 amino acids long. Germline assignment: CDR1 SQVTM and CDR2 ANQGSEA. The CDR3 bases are TGCAGCAGCAGACAGGGACGCTCCTACGAGCAGTACTTC. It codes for CSSRQGRSYEQYF.

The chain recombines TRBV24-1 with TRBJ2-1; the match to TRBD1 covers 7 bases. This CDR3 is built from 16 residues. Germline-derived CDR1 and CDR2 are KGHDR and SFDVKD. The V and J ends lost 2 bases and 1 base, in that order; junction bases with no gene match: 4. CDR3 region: CATSDSTGKSYNEQFF. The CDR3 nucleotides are TGTGCCACCAGTGATTCGACAGGGAAATCCTACAATGAGCAGTTCTTC.

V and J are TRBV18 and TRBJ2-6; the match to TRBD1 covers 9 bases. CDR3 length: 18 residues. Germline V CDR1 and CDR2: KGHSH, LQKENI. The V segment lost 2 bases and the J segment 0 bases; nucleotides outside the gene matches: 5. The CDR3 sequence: CASSPLRQGGSGANVLTF. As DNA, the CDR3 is TGTGCCAGCTCACCATTGAGACAGGGGGGCTCTGGGGCCAACGTCCTGACTTTC.

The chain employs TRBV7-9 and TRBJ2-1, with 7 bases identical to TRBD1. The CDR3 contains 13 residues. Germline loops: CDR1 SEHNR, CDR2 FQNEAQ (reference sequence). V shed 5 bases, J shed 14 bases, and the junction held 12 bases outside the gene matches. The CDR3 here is CASSVEYGTVKFF. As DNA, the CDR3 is TGTGCCAGCAGCGTAGAATATGGGACAGTTAAGTTCTTC.

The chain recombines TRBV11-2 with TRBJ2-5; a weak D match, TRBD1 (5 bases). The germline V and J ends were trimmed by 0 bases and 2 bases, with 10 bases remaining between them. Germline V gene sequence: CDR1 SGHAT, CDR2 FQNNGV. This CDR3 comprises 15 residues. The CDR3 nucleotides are TGTGCCAGCAGCTTAGAAGGGGCAGGGCAAGAGACCCAGTACTTC. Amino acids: CASSLEGAGQETQYF.

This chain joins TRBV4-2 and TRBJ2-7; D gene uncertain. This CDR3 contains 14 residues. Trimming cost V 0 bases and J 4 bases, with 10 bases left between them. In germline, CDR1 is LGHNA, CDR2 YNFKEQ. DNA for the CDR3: TGTGCCAGCAGCCAAGAGAGAACAAGTTACGAGCAGTACTTC. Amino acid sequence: CASSQERTSYEQYF.

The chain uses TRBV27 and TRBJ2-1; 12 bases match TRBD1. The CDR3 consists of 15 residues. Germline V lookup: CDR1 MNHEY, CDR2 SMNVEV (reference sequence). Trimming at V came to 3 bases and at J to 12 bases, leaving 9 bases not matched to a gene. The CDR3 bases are TGTGCCAGCAGTTTTCCGGGACAGGGGGCGCGAGGGCAGTTCTTC. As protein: CASSFPGQGARGQFF.

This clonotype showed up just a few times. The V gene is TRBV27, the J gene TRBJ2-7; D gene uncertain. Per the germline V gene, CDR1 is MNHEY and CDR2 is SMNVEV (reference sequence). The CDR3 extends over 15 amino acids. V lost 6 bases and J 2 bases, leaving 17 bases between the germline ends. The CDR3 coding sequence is TGTGCCAGCAGCCCAGTTCGGCAAACTACCTACGAGCAGTACTTC. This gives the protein CASSPVRQTTYEQYF.

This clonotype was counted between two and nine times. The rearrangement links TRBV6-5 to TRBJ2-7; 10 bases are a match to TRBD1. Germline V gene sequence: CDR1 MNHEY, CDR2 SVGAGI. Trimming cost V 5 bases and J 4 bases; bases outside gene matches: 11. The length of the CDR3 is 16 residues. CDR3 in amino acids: CASSTRQGATKYEQYF. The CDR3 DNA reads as TGTGCCAGCAGTACGAGACAGGGGGCTACAAAGTACGAGCAGTACTTC.

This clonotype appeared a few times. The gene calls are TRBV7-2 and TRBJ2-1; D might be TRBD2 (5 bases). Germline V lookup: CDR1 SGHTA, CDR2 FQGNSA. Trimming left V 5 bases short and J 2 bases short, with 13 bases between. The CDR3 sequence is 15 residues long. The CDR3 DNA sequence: TGTGCCAGCAGCGAACAGATACTAGCCTACAATGAGCAGTTCTTC. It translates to CASSEQILAYNEQFF.

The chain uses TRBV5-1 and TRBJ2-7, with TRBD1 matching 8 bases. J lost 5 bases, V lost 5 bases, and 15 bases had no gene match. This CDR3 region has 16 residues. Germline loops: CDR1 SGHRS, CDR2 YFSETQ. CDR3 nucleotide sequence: TGCGCCAGCAGTCTCCAACCGGGACAGGCCAGGCACGAGCAGTACTTC. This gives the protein CASSLQPGQARHEQYF.

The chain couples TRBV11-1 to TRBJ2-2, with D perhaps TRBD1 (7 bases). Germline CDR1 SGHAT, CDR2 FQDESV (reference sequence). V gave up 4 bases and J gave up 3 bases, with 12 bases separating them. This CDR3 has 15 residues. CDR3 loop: CASSSQGGDTGELFF. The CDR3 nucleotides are TGTGCCAGCAGCTCCCAGGGGGGTGACACCGGGGAGCTGTTTTTT.

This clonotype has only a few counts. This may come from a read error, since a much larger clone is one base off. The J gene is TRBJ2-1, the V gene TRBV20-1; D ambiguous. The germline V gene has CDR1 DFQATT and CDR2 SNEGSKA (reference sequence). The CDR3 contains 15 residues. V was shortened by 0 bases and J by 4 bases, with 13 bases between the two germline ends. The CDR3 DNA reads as TGCAGTGCTAGAGATGCAGGAATTAATTACAATGAGCAGTTCTTC. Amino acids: CSARDAGINYNEQFF.

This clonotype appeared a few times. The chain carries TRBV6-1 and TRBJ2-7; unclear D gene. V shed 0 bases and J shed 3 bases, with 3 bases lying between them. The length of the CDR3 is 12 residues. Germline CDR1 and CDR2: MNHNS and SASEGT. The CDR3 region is CASSEANYEQYF. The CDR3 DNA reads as TGTGCCAGCAGTGAAGCTAACTACGAGCAGTACTTC.

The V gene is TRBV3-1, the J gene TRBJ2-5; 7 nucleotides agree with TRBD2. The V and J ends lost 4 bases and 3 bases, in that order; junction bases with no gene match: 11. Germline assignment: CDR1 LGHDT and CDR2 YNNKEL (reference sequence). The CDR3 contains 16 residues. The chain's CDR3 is CASSPFGRALKETQYF. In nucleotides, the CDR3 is TGTGCCAGCAGCCCGTTTGGGAGGGCCTTAAAAGAGACCCAGTACTTC.

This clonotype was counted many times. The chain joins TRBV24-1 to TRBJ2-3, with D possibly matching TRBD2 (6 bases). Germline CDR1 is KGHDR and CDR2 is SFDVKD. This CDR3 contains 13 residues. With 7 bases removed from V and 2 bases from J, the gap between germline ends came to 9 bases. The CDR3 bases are TGTGCCACCAGGCGGACTAACACAGATACGCAGTATTTT. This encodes CATRRTNTDTQYF.

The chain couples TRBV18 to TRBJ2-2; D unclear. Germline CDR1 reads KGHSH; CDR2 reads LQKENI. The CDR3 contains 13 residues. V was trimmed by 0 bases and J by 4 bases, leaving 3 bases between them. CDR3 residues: CASSPPSTGELFF. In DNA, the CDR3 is TGTGCCAGCTCACCACCCAGCACCGGGGAGCTGTTTTTT.

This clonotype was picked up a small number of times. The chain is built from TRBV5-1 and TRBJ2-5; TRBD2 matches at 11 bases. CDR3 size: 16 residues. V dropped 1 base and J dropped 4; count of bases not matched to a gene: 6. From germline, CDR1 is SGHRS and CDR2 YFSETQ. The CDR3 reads CASSLSGLAGGETQYF. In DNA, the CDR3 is TGCGCCAGCAGCTTGTCCGGTCTAGCGGGAGGAGAGACCCAGTACTTC.

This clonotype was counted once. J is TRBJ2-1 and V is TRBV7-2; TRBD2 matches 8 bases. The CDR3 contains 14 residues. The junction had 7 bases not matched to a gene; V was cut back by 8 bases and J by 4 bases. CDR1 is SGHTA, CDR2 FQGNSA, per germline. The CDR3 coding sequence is TGTGCCAGCTCCCGGGTAGCGGGATACAATGAGCAGTTCTTC. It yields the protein CASSRVAGYNEQFF.

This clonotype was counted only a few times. CDR3 nucleotide sequence: TGTGCCAGCAGCCACCATCACGAGCAGTACTTC. Protein product: CASSHHHEQYF. The gene calls are TRBV3-1 and TRBJ2-7; no reliable D call. The germline CDR1 and CDR2 sequences are LGHDT and YNNKEL (reference sequence). Trimming took 3 bases from V and 5 from J, leaving 5 bases between them. The CDR3 sequence is 11 residues long.